This entry concerns a single T cell receptor beta chain. The antigen is undetermined. Libraries were prepared by immunoSEQ multiplex PCR; TCRdb keeps only in-frame clonotypes and omits some of them. The sample has 160,000 or so clones, about 88% seen once. This entry belongs to a study of T cell responses to AZD1222 COVID-19 vaccine. Study-wide results and caveats: White British people made up most donors, females outnumbered males, and clonal diversity was possibly underestimated.

V was clipped by 9 bases and J by 0 bases; unmatched bases: 6. Germline CDR1 reads LNHDA; CDR2 reads SQIVND (reference sequence). CDR3 size: 15 residues. This specimen was peripheral blood, taken on day 0 of AZD1222 vaccination. The sequence derives from an adult in good health. The chain uses TRBV19 and TRBJ1-3; TRBD1 matches 9 bases. The CDR3 sequence is CASRPGQGSGNTIYF. As DNA, the CDR3 is TGTGCCAGCAGACCGGGACAGGGCTCTGGAAACACCATATATTTT.